This T cell receptor beta chain was observed in a study of cytomegalovirus exposure and HLA in healthy donors. Clones were sequenced by immunoSEQ multiplex PCR, and TCRdb holds only the in-frame ones, with some missing. The repertoire has 200,000 to 250,000 clones, around 87% of them found once; the top ten carry 1.5% to 2.5%. The ends lost 6 bases at V and 0 bases at J; junction bases unmatched: 3. This CDR3 has 14 amino acids. CDR1 is SNHLY and CDR2 is FYNNEI in the germline V gene. The rearrangement links TRBV2 to TRBJ2-5; TRBD1 aligns across 8 bases. This clonotype was obtained from a young woman in good health and CMV-seropositive. The specimen was PBMCs. CDR3 DNA sequence: TGTGCCAGCAGGGGACAGGACTACCAAGAGACCCAGTACTTC. It yields the protein CASRGQDYQETQYF. The full variable domain, completed using reference TRBV2 and TRBJ2-5, is EPEVTQTPSHQVTQMGQEVILRCVPISNHLYFYWYRQILGQKVEFLVSFYNNEISEKSEIFDDQFSVERPDGSNFTLKIRSTKLEDSAMYFCASRGQDYQETQYFGPGTRLLVL.